The present TCR beta chain was sequenced within a study of shared clonotypes between healthy human individuals. V was shortened by 4 bases and J by 6 bases, with 13 bases between the two germline ends. Germline V gene sequence: CDR1 SGHAT, CDR2 FQNNGV. The CDR3 runs 13 residues. This clone was observed at least ten times. Its antigen is not identified. Whole-study results and caveats: The donor pool, a small one, limited the genetic and exposure-history diversity represented.

Tens of thousands of T cell genomes, or about 190 ng DNA, went into the sorted-subset replicate PCRs. Measured with immunoSEQ multiplex PCR; TCRdb has only the in-frame clones, and not every one. Among approximately 700,000 clones listed, around three quarters were seen once. A CD45RA+ naive subset and a CD45RA-negative memory subset were split from CD4+ cells. The clonotype originates from a woman aged 25 to 39 in good health. The J gene is TRBJ2-7, the V gene TRBV11-2; the D is unclear. The sequenced material came from memory CD4+ T cells sorted from blood. As to subset: CD45RA-negative fraction. CDR3 nucleotides: TGTGCCAGCAGCTATAGGACGGATCCCGAGCAGTACTTC. It specifies CASSYRTDPEQYF. The full variable domain, rest sourced from reference TRBV11-2 and TRBJ2-7, is EAGVAQSPRYKIIEKRQSVAFWCNPISGHATLYWYQQILGQGPKLLIQFQNNGVVDDSQLPKDRFSAERLKGVDSTLKIQPAKLEDSAVYLCASSYRTDPEQYFGPGTRLTVT.